This T cell receptor beta chain derives from a study of regulatory dendritic cells for organ transplantation. Study-level information: Regulatory dendritic cells came from monocytes given vitamin D3 and IL-10. General study findings and limits: Memory CD8+ clonal expansion seemed more limited with regulatory than mature dendritic cells.

Sorted T cells were CFSE-labeled and cultured less than 6 days with allogeneic regulatory or mature dendritic cells at 1:10. Turning to this clone: The antigen remains undetermined.

CDR3 length: 14 amino acids. Germline V CDR1 and CDR2: SNHLY, FYNNEI. V was cut by 6 bases and J by 8 bases, with 14 bases left in between. Sequencing used immunoSEQ multiplex PCR; TCRdb keeps in-frame clones, though not all of them. Here the sample spans about 4,200 clones, 50% to 75% being singletons. The sequenced material came from memory CD8+ T cells from blood cultured with regulatory dendritic cells. The subset denotes: CD45RO+ memory T cells. The genes are TRBV2 and TRBJ1-6; a weak D match, TRBD1 (5 bases). The source of this sequence is a human donor in good health. In nucleotides, the CDR3 is TGTGCCAGCAGGCCCGGGGGTCCGGATTCACCCCTCCACTTT. This translates into CASRPGGPDSPLHF.